This TCR beta chain is drawn from a study of CD8+ T cells in alopecia areata. At the level of the study: Oral tofacitinib (5 to 10 mg twice daily) was administered to treated patients.

The germline V gene encodes CDR1 SQVTM and CDR2 ANQGSEA. CDR3 length: 11 amino acids. Trimming removed 5 bases from V and 1 base from J, with 5 bases in between. Sequencing used cDNA as its template, made by extracting RNA and reverse transcribing it. Clones were sequenced by immunoSEQ multiplex PCR, and TCRdb holds only the in-frame ones, with some missing. In the table there are about 120,000 clones, less than 45% of which are singletons. The specimen was CD4+ T cells sorted from blood. The chain employs TRBV29-1 and TRBJ1-1, with D uncertain. The receptor comes from a human donor with alopecia areata. CDR3 amino acids: CSVHSNTEAFF. The CDR3 DNA is TGCAGCGTTCACTCGAACACTGAAGCTTTCTTT.